The TCR beta chain under discussion was sequenced for a study of OX40 agonist ivuxolimab in advanced cancers. Notes on the research overall: Ivuxolimab was a fully human IgG2 agonistic monoclonal antibody targeting the costimulatory receptor OX40 (CD134). The monotherapy dose-escalation portion (N ≈ 55 patients) of the phase I ivuxolimab trial is reported in the paper. Partial responses occurred in three dose-escalation patients: two with cutaneous melanoma and one with hepatocellular carcinoma. In the dose-escalation cohort, approximately 82% of patients were male, and the mean age was approximately 55 years, with a range of about 23 to 90. Patients were allowed to have had prior anti-PD-1, anti-PD-L1 or anti-CTLA-4 therapy, and approximately 40% of the dose-escalation patients had previously received checkpoint inhibitors. Intravenous ivuxolimab was administered to patients every 2 weeks at six dose levels: 0.01, 0.1, 0.3, 1.5, 3 and 10 mg/kg. Of the approximately 53 patients in dose escalation, some 20 had hepatocellular carcinoma, some 15 had melanoma, 9 had renal cell carcinoma and 9 had head and neck cancer. The purpose of peripheral TCRbeta sequencing was to test whether ivuxolimab changed TCR sequence diversity and led to clonal T-cell expansion.

Genomic DNA was isolated from the sorted cells so that the TCRbeta CDR3 region could be sequenced. The immunoSEQ Assay was used for sequencing of TCRbeta CDR3 regions. TCRdb obtained this table from immuneACCESS and retained in-frame rearrangements with V and J assigned. These tables miss some clones; where compared with another copy, unresolved V genes account for less than half of the shortfall, and the remainder is unexplained. This sample gives roughly 34,000 clones in total; over 80% of them show up just once. Of the sample, 1.5% to 2% is held by the ten largest clones. The CDR3 numbers 14 residues from cysteine through phenylalanine. Just CDR3 DNA is preserved here, 42 bases in frame from base 1. CDR1 is given as ENHRY and CDR2 as SYGVKD, both from the germline V gene. At the junction V is shortened by 2 bases and J by 5 bases; bases outside the gene matches: 5. Patients with a history of autoimmune disease or receiving systemic immunosuppression were excluded from the trial. In every dose cohort, peripheral blood was drawn for TCR sequencing at baseline, cycle 4 day 1, and cycle 7 day 1. Samples were obtained from an open-label, multicenter, first-in-human phase I dose-escalation trial of ivuxolimab. Adults with locally advanced or metastatic melanoma, renal cell carcinoma, hepatocellular carcinoma or head and neck squamous cell carcinoma were enrolled in the trial. Before TCR sequencing, CD4+ and CD8+ T cells were separately sorted from peripheral blood.

In its sample, this clone was seen once. What this receptor recognizes is not known. No much larger clonotype is one base removed from it; base qualities were not supplied. On the study overall, not on this receptor specifically: Low levels of normalized T-cell clonal expansion were also seen in some patients who did not respond. After ivuxolimab, CD8+ T cells had more expanded clones than CD4+ T cells on average. In partial responders in the 0.1-3.0 mg/kg groups, normalized peripheral clonal expansion was found to be among the lowest, especially among CD8+ T cells. The antigen specificity of the peripheral T cells that underwent clonal expansion was not determined. Clonal expansion of both CD4+ and CD8+ blood T cells was observed from baseline to week 6 at doses 0.1 to 3.0 mg/kg.

The V and J genes are TRBV10-3 and TRBJ2-5, and 7 junctional nucleotides match TRBD1. Sequencing was performed on CD4+ or CD8+ T cells sorted from blood, taken in a trial of the OX40 agonist ivuxolimab. This clonotype was obtained from an adult with an advanced solid tumor such as melanoma, head and neck, liver or kidney cancer. The nucleotide sequence reads TGTGCCATCAGTGAGGGGTCCAGGGGGGAGACCCAGTACTTC. Translated, this is CAISEGSRGETQYF.